What follows describes a single T cell receptor (beta chain). The target antigen is unknown. The V end was cut by 1 base, the J end by 0 bases, with 9 bases between. The CDR3 has 15 residues. Germline CDR1 is MNHEY and CDR2 is SVGAGI. MiXCR was run by TCRdb on the reads, yielding one entry per CDR3 protein. This sample has 640,000 or so distinct CDR3 sequences; roughly 30% occur once, and the top ten carry around a sixth. The sample is drawn from a study of T cell repertoires in cytomegalovirus infection. Looking at the study overall: Carrying CMV and the relevant HLA type showed in public TCR beta signatures.

Regarding the study as a whole: Cumulative public TCR beta family frequency identified CMV carriers with the relevant HLA. Ex vivo responses were dominated by HLA-C-restricted CMV-specific TCR beta clonotypes.

This clonotype was sampled from a human donor in good health (CMV status not recorded). Some clones in this sample may be carry-over from other donors' samples. This material consisted of cultured PBMCs, taken from culture after CMV antigen stimulation. This sequence joins TRBV6-5 and TRBJ1-2; no definite D call. The CDR3 nucleotides read TGTGCCAGCAGTTACTTTCGGGGAGCTAACTATGGCTACACCTTC. Amino acids: CASSYFRGANYGYTF.